Below, 9 T cell receptor beta chains from the same sample are listed, as sequenced in a study of T cell responses to AZD1222 COVID-19 vaccine. Produced via immunoSEQ multiplex PCR; TCRdb's table is partial and in-frame only. The sample shows 130,000 or so clones, about 92% of them seen only once. The material sequenced was peripheral blood, taken on day 0 of MenACWY control vaccination. The receptor set was obtained from an adult in good health.

The V gene is TRBV4-2, the J gene TRBJ1-3; D call uncertain. CDR3 length equals 17 residues. The V end lost 1 base, the J end lost 0 bases, and 13 bases lay between the germline ends. CDR1 is LGHNA and CDR2 is YNFKEQ in the germline V gene. As DNA, the CDR3 is TGTGCCAGCAGCCAAGGACTGGAAGGGCCCTCTGGAAACACCATATATTTT. This codes for CASSQGLEGPSGNTIYF.

The J gene is TRBJ1-5, the V gene TRBV6-1, with 9 positions matching TRBD1. Trimming cost V 2 bases and J 2 bases; bases outside gene matches: 4. Germline V lookup: CDR1 MNHNS, CDR2 SASEGT. This CDR3 spans 16 amino acids. The CDR3 sequence: CASSEWTGEGNQPQHF. The CDR3 coding sequence is TGTGCCAGCAGTGAATGGACAGGGGAAGGCAATCAGCCCCAGCATTTT.

The rearrangement uses TRBV2 and TRBJ2-7, with TRBD2 matching over 7 bases. The CDR3 spans 14 residues. Germline V gene data show CDR1 as SNHLY and CDR2 as FYNNEI. V gave up 7 bases and J gave up 4 bases; unmatched junction bases: 10. CDR3 DNA sequence: TGTGCCAGCATCCGCGGGAGAAGTGTTTACGAGCAGTACTTC. As protein: CASIRGRSVYEQYF.

This chain uses TRBV28 with TRBJ2-7; 7 bases align to TRBD2. Looked up from germline, CDR1 is MDHEN and CDR2 is SYDVKM. Losses at the gene ends were 7 bases for V and 1 base for J; bases not matched to a gene: 13. The CDR3 runs to 16 residues. The CDR3 here is CASTTGGPGLSYEQYF. The DNA of the CDR3 is TGTGCCAGCACCACGGGGGGACCGGGGCTATCCTACGAGCAGTACTTC.

The V call is TRBV4-2, the J call TRBJ2-7; 10 bases agree with TRBD1. Trimming removed 4 bases from V and 7 bases from J; junction bases left unmatched: 10. Germline V gives CDR1 LGHNA, CDR2 YNFKEQ. The CDR3 extends over 15 amino acids. For the CDR3, the DNA is TGTGCCAGCAGCCTACGGGACAGGGGATCTTGGGAGCAGTACTTC. Its translation is CASSLRDRGSWEQYF.

V usage is TRBV5-5 and J usage is TRBJ2-7; 12 bases line up with TRBD2. J gave up 3 bases and V 7 bases, and 8 bases lay outside the gene matches. CDR3 length: 15 residues. Germline-derived CDR1 and CDR2 are SGHKS and YYEKEE (reference sequence). The CDR3 loop is CASVVLAGGFYEQYF. The CDR3 nucleotides are TGTGCCAGCGTAGTACTAGCGGGAGGATTCTACGAGCAGTACTTC.

The J gene is TRBJ2-1, the V gene TRBV25-1, with D possibly being TRBD2 (6 bases). This CDR3 comprises 14 residues. V lost 6 bases to trimming and J lost 10 bases, with 19 bases between them. CDR1 and CDR2 from the germline V gene are MGHDK and SYGVNS. CDR3 in amino acids: CASSRDSGRSEQFF. The CDR3 DNA reads TGTGCCAGCAGCCGGGACTCCGGGAGATCAGAGCAGTTCTTC.

Details on this clone: Other DNA sequences in the sample encode the same CDR3. CDR3 in amino acids: CASSYSPYNEQFF. The DNA of the CDR3 is TGTGCCAGCAGTTACTCTCCCTACAATGAGCAGTTCTTC. This chain uses TRBV6-2 or TRBV6-3 with TRBJ2-1; no clear D gene. V gave up 0 bases and J gave up 2 bases, with 2 bases separating them. CDR1 is MNHEY, CDR2 SVGEGT, per germline. The CDR3 totals 13 residues.

V usage is TRBV18 and J usage is TRBJ1-6; D remains unclear. Germline-derived CDR1 and CDR2 are KGHSH and LQKENI. The CDR3 extends over 13 amino acids. V gave up 3 bases and J gave up 9 bases, with 9 bases separating them. This chain's CDR3 is CASSPTLSSPLHF. For the CDR3, the DNA is TGTGCCAGCTCACCTACTCTAAGTTCACCCCTCCACTTT.